This T cell receptor (beta chain) was identified during a study of cytomegalovirus exposure and HLA in healthy donors. Study results and limitations: When presence/absence was analysed, sequencing depth was taken to be roughly uniform across donors. A later analysis found common viral pathogens apparently linked to several of the most significant clusters. Earlier analysis found most TCR beta V segments productive about 90% or about 30% of the time. TCR association rates varied by HLA locus in a later analysis, with DRB1 highest and HLA-C lowest.

Worth noting for this clone: The antigen is not known.

PCR employed 60 Vbeta and 13 Jbeta primers. Sequencing was performed with immunoSEQ multiplex PCR; in TCRdb, only in-frame clones are kept and a portion is missing. The sample comprises some 150,000 clones, more than 75% of which are singletons, and roughly 2.4% rests with the top ten. The V end lost 0 bases, the J end lost 0 bases, and 7 bases lay between the germline ends. The CDR3 runs to 15 residues. In germline, CDR1 is SGHRS, CDR2 YFSETQ. The clonotype was recovered from a young woman in good health and CMV-seronegative. Sequencing was performed on PBMCs. The V and J genes are TRBV5-1 and TRBJ1-3; D uncertain. The CDR3 nucleotides are TGCGCCAGCAGCTTGGCTAGCAGCTCTGGAAACACCATATATTTT. Translation: CASSLASSSGNTIYF. Based on the CDR3 plus reference TRBV5-1 and TRBJ1-3, the full variable domain is KAGVTQTPRYLIKTRGQQVTLSCSPISGHRSVSWYQQTPGQGLQFLFEYFSETQRNKGNFPGRFSGRQFSNSRSEMNVSTLELGDSALYLCASSLASSSGNTIYFGEGSWLTVV.